A selection of T cell receptor beta chains follows, all from one sample in a study of blood T cell repertoires in COVID-19. TCRdb's copy holds only in-frame clones and misses some; the assay was immunoSEQ multiplex PCR. Of roughly 100,000 clones in the sample, 70% to 90% were seen once. Sequencing was performed on peripheral blood. These receptors were collected from a woman aged 70-85 years with acute or convalescent COVID-19. The CDR3 runs from the conserved cysteine through the conserved F or W. D genes are given only for firm matches. Part of the rows lack a size; the others show once, few, many or a class for expanded clones.

cdr3_length	v_call	j_call	clone_size	d_call	cdr3_aa	cdr3_nt
15	TRBV28	TRBJ1-2	.	TRBD1	CASSIKQGARDGYTF	TGTGCCAGCAGTATCAAACAGGGGGCGCGGGATGGCTACACCTTC
14	TRBV5-1	TRBJ1-2	once	.	CASTMGERTSGYTF	TGCGCCAGCACCATGGGGGAGCGGACTAGTGGCTACACCTTC
15	TRBV3-1/TRBV3-2	TRBJ1-1	.	.	CASSRDGQMNTEAFF	TGTGCCAGCAGCCGAGATGGACAGATGAACACTGAAGCTTTCTTT
13	TRBV18	TRBJ2-7	once	.	CASSPILESEQYF	TGTGCCAGCTCACCAATACTAGAGAGCGAGCAGTACTTC
13	TRBV29-1	TRBJ2-5	.	.	CSVESGVQETQYF	TGCAGCGTTGAATCGGGGGTACAAGAGACCCAGTACTTC
13	TRBV5-5	TRBJ2-1	.	TRBD2	CASRGLAGEQQFF	TGTGCCAGCAGGGGACTAGCGGGAGAGCAGCAGTTCTTC
15	TRBV7-3	TRBJ2-3	.	TRBD2	CASSSSGGDADTQYF	TGTGCCAGCAGCTCTAGCGGGGGAGACGCAGATACGCAGTATTTT
13	TRBV7-6	TRBJ1-1	once	.	CASSFVGNTEAFF	TGTGCCAGCAGCTTTGTCGGGAACACTGAAGCTTTCTTT
15	TRBV28	TRBJ2-4	.	.	CASSITTGQKNIQYF	TGTGCCAGCAGTATCACGACAGGACAAAAAAACATTCAGTACTTC
14	TRBV27	TRBJ2-7	.	.	CASSLSTGRKKQYF	TGTGCCAGCAGTTTATCTACAGGGCGAAAGAAGCAGTACTTC
15	TRBV7-9	TRBJ2-5	.	TRBD2	CASSLALAGQETQYF	TGTGCCAGCAGCTTAGCACTAGCGGGACAAGAGACCCAGTACTTC
13	TRBV14	TRBJ2-7	.	TRBD1	CASRSGQSYEQYF	TGTGCCAGCAGGTCGGGACAGTCCTACGAGCAGTACTTC
15	TRBV10-2	TRBJ1-1	.	.	CASSLTEPPGTEAFF	TGCGCCAGCAGCCTGACAGAGCCCCCCGGCACTGAAGCTTTCTTT
17	TRBV7-6	TRBJ2-5	once	.	CASSFSGGGGAGETQYF	TGTGCCAGCAGCTTCAGCGGAGGTGGGGGGGCCGGGGAGACCCAGTACTTC
14	TRBV7-9	TRBJ2-2	.	.	CASSRLGATGELFF	TGTGCCAGCAGCCGGTTAGGGGCCACCGGGGAGCTGTTTTTT
15	TRBV28	TRBJ2-3	.	TRBD1	CASSLEGAGTDTQYF	TGTGCCAGCAGTTTAGAGGGGGCGGGCACAGATACGCAGTATTTT
18	TRBV5-5	TRBJ2-1	.	TRBD2	CASSFLWERGRSYNEQFF	TGTGCCAGCAGCTTTCTGTGGGAGCGGGGGAGATCCTACAATGAGCAGTTCTTC
13	TRBV10-3	TRBJ1-2	.	TRBD1	CAIRDREDYGYTF	TGTGCCATCAGGGACAGGGAGGACTATGGCTACACCTTC
14	TRBV6-5	TRBJ1-6	few	.	CASSSGMDNSPLHF	TGTGCCAGCAGCTCGGGAATGGATAATTCACCCCTCCACTTT
14	TRBV19	TRBJ1-1	once	.	CASSIVGGGTEAFF	TGTGCCAGTAGTATAGTAGGGGGTGGCACTGAAGCTTTCTTT
18	TRBV19	TRBJ2-5	.	TRBD2	CASSIRLAGVVGTETQYF	TGTGCCAGTAGTATACGGCTAGCGGGAGTGGTGGGGACAGAGACCCAGTACTTC
15	TRBV5-6	TRBJ1-1	.	TRBD1	CASSLSDRGGTEAFF	TGTGCCAGCAGCTTGTCTGACAGGGGGGGGACTGAAGCTTTCTTT
11	TRBV5-4	TRBJ2-3	.	.	CASSPGGQWYF	TGTGCCAGCAGCCCCGGGGGGCAGTGGTATTTT
15	TRBV11-2	TRBJ2-3	.	.	CASSLGPGEADTQYF	TGTGCCAGCAGCTTAGGTCCGGGGGAGGCAGATACGCAGTATTTT
16	TRBV3-1/TRBV3-2	TRBJ1-2	.	TRBD1	CASSQGTGIHFYGYTF	TGTGCCAGCAGCCAGGGGACAGGCATACACTTCTATGGCTACACCTTC
13	TRBV6-1	TRBJ1-3	.	.	CASSEASGNTIYF	TGTGCCAGCAGTGAAGCCAGTGGAAACACCATATATTTT
13	TRBV19	TRBJ1-1	few	.	CASSRQELTEAFF	TGTGCCAGTAGTAGACAGGAATTGACTGAAGCTTTCTTT
19	TRBV30	TRBJ1-6	.	.	CACGPTTGTPSSYNSPLHF	TGTGCCTGTGGACCCACAACCGGGACTCCGAGCTCCTATAATTCACCCCTCCACTTT
19	TRBV5-6	TRBJ1-1	.	.	CASSTSNGIYGAMNTEAFF	TGTGCCAGCAGCACGTCCAATGGGATCTATGGGGCCATGAACACTGAAGCTTTCTTT
13	TRBV5-1	TRBJ1-6	.	.	CASSPRTNSPLHF	TGCGCCAGCAGCCCCCGGACAAATTCACCCCTCCACTTT